In its sample, the clone carrying this TCR beta chain was seen a few times. V lost 1 base to trimming and J lost 5 bases, with 7 bases between them. This CDR3 contains 12 residues. Germline V gives CDR1 SGHNT, CDR2 YYREEE (reference sequence). The sample is drawn from a study of blood T cell repertoires in COVID-19. Overall study context: The United States, Italy and Spain were the sources of the acute and convalescent COVID-19 samples.

While infection was still active, Seattle patients were enrolled and then followed longitudinally. In the authors' workflow: Nucleated cell counts were estimated from reference gene primer amplification. The assay was immunoSEQ multiplex PCR, and TCRdb's table has in-frame clones only and misses some. V, J and clone size are taken as reported in that table, and D and trimming were inferred from the DNA itself. The sample shows around 37,000 clones, less than 80% of them seen only once. The clonotype comes from a man aged 70 or older with COVID-19, enrolled during active disease. Sequenced sample: peripheral blood. This rearrangement joins TRBV5-4 to TRBJ2-7, with D perhaps matching TRBD1 (5 bases). The CDR3 region has the DNA TGTGCCAGCAGCTTGCAGGGCGACGAGCAGTACTTC. Translation gives CASSLQGDEQYF.